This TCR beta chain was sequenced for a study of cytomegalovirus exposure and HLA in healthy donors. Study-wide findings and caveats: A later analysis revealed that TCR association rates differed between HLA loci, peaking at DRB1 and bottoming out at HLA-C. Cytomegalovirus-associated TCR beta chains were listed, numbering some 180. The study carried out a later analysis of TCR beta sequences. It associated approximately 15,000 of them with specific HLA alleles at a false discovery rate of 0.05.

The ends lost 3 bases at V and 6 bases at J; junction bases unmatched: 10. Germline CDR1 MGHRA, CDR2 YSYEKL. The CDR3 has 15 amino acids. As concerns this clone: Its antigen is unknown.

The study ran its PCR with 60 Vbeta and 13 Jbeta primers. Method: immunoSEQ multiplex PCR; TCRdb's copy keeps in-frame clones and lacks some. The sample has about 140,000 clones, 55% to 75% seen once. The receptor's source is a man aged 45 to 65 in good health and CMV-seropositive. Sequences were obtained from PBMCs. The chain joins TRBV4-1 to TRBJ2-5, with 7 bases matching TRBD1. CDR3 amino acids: CASSQVTGRGKTQYF. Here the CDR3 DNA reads TGCGCCAGCAGCCAGGTGACAGGGCGTGGGAAGACCCAGTACTTC.